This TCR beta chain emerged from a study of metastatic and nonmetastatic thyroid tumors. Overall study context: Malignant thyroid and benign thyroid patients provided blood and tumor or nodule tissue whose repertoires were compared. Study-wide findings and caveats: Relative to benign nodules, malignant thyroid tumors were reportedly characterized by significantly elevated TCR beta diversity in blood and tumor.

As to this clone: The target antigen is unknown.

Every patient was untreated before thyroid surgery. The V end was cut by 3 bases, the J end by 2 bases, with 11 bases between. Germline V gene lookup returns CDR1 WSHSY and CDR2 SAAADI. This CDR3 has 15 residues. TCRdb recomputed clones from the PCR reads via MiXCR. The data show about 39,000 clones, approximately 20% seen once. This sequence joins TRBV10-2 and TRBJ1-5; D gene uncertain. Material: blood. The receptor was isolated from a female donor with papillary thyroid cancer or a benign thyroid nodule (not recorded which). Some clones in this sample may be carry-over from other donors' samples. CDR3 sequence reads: CASSEGGNGNQPQHF. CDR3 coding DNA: TGCGCCAGCAGTGAAGGAGGGAATGGCAATCAGCCCCAGCATTTT.